The 13 T cell receptor beta chains below were found in one sample sequenced in a study of human T cells and chemical hapten exposure. Time point in this sample: healthy volunteer bleed at 2 weeks. The total RNA was obtained from whole blood that was not fractionated. TCRdb independently ran MiXCR on the RACE reads; one entry per CDR3 protein. This table has roughly 130,000 distinct CDR3 sequences, more than 7.5% appearing once. Sequencing was done on a sample of whole blood. All receptors come from a male donor in good health. Some clones in this sample may be carry-over from other donors' samples.

This clonotype was recorded only once. The chain couples TRBV19 to TRBJ2-7, with D possibly matching TRBD1 (5 bases). V was pared by 5 bases and J by 2 bases, with 10 bases between. CDR3 length: 13 amino acids. The germline CDR1 and CDR2 sequences are LNHDA and SQIVND (reference sequence). The CDR3 sequence: CASSVGRAYEQYF. CDR3 nucleotides: TGTGCCAGTAGTGTGGGCAGGGCCTACGAGCAGTACTTC.

This clonotype was observed a few times. V gene TRBV10-2 combines with J gene TRBJ1-5; 10 bases agree with TRBD1. Germline V gene data show CDR1 as WSHSY and CDR2 as SAAADI. With V trimmed by 0 bases and J by 7 bases, 6 bases remained unmatched. This CDR3 region has 16 residues. The CDR3 nucleotides are TGCGCCAGCAGTGAGTCCCGGACAGGGGGGGGACAGCCCCAGCATTTT. Amino acid sequence: CASSESRTGGGQPQHF.

This clonotype was recorded a few times. The V and J genes are TRBV27 and TRBJ2-5, with D unresolved. Germline CDR1 MNHEY, CDR2 SMNVEV (reference sequence). The ends were cut back, 2 bases at V and 4 bases at J, with 14 bases in the middle. The CDR3 extends over 15 amino acids. The CDR3 DNA is TGTGCCAGCAGTTTAACCAGGTTGCCACGAGAGACCCAGTACTTC. Its translation: CASSLTRLPRETQYF.

This clonotype was detected a few times. V usage is TRBV27 and J usage is TRBJ2-7; 11 bases map to TRBD1. The CDR3 loop spans 14 amino acids. V lost 5 bases to trimming and J lost 6 bases; unmatched junction nucleotides: 6. Germline loops: CDR1 MNHEY, CDR2 SMNVEV (reference sequence). The CDR3 is CASSPGQGAAEQYF. Here the CDR3 DNA reads TGTGCCAGCAGTCCCGGACAGGGGGCCGCCGAGCAGTACTTC.

This clonotype was seen only a few times. This chain joins TRBV4-3 and TRBJ2-4; 9 bases agree with TRBD1. This CDR3 spans 15 amino acids. The V and J ends lost 1 base and 9 bases, in that order; junction bases with no gene match: 7. Per germline, CDR1 LGHNA and CDR2 YSLEER. The CDR3 protein is CASSQGDRVNGIQYF. For the CDR3, the DNA is TGCGCCAGCAGCCAAGGGGACAGGGTAAACGGCATTCAGTACTTC.

This clonotype occurred many times. This chain joins TRBV10-2 and TRBJ2-7; weak D call: TRBD2 (5 bases). The CDR3 length is 12 residues. Germline V lookup: CDR1 WSHSY, CDR2 SAAADI. V was cut by 8 bases and J by 6 bases, with 14 bases left in between. The CDR3: CASGLGAGEQYF. Here the CDR3 DNA reads TGCGCCAGCGGACTGGGAGCAGGCGAGCAGTACTTC.

This clonotype was recorded many times. The J gene is TRBJ2-7, the V gene TRBV2, with 10 nucleotides matching TRBD2. Germline CDR1 reads SNHLY; CDR2 reads FYNNEI. The ends lost 2 bases at V and 0 bases at J; junction bases unmatched: 7. The CDR3 sequence is 17 residues long. The CDR3 loop reads CASSEPSGRTSSYEQYF. The DNA of the CDR3 is TGTGCCAGCAGTGAACCTAGCGGGAGAACCAGCTCCTACGAGCAGTACTTC. Supplemented by reference TRBV2 and TRBJ2-7, the full variable domain reads EPEVTQTPSHQVTQMGQEVILRCVPISNHLYFYWYRQILGQKVEFLVSFYNNEISEKSEIFDDQFSVERPDGSNFTLKIRSTKLEDSAMYFCASSEPSGRTSSYEQYFGPGTRLTVT.

This clonotype was observed a handful of times. The chain is built from TRBV11-3 and TRBJ2-7; D possibly corresponds to TRBD1 (6 bases). Between the trimmed V and J ends, which lost 4 bases and 2 bases, there was a span of 12 bases. This CDR3 region has 14 residues. Germline V gives CDR1 SGHNT, CDR2 YENEEA. CDR3 sequence (DNA): TGTGCCAGCAGCTCAGGGGACGTCACCTACGAGCAGTACTTC. Protein: CASSSGDVTYEQYF.

The table lists this clonotype with a few counts. The rearrangement links TRBV19 to TRBJ2-7, with 13 bases identical to TRBD2. The ends lost 5 bases at V and 2 bases at J; junction bases unmatched: 3. The germline V gene encodes CDR1 LNHDA and CDR2 SQIVND (reference sequence). CDR3 size: 15 residues. CDR3 sequence: CASSGTSGITYEQYF. The CDR3, as DNA: TGTGCCAGTAGTGGGACTAGCGGGATAACCTACGAGCAGTACTTC.

This clonotype occurred a few times. The rearrangement joins TRBV11-2 to TRBJ2-5, with a tentative D call TRBD2 (6 bases). V was shortened by 6 bases and J by 4 bases, with 15 bases between the two germline ends. CDR1 and CDR2 from the germline V gene are SGHAT and FQNNGV. The CDR3 is 14 amino acids. As DNA, the CDR3 is TGTGCCAGCAGTGACGGACTAAAAGGAGAGACCCAGTACTTC. As protein: CASSDGLKGETQYF.

The chain combines TRBV27 with TRBJ2-7; 11 bases are a match to TRBD2. The CDR3 spans 16 residues. CDR1 and CDR2 from the germline V gene are MNHEY and SMNVEV (reference sequence). After removal of 5 bases from V and 0 bases from J, the junction contained 6 bases not matched to a gene. The CDR3 DNA reads TGTGCCAGCAGTCCCGGGACTAGCGGAAGCTCCTACGAGCAGTACTTC. Encoded protein: CASSPGTSGSSYEQYF.

This clonotype occurred many times. V and J are TRBV6-1 and TRBJ2-3; TRBD2 might be the D (5 bases). V lost 4 bases and J lost 4, with 9 bases in between. This CDR3 comprises 13 residues. Germline CDR1 and CDR2: MNHNS and SASEGT. The CDR3 reads CASSGRGSDTQYF. Written as DNA, the CDR3 is TGTGCCAGCAGTGGACGAGGGTCAGATACGCAGTATTTT.

The chain has TRBV20-1 and TRBJ1-6, with D unclear. In germline, CDR1 is DFQATT, CDR2 SNEGSKA (reference sequence). The CDR3 extends over 16 amino acids. V dropped 1 base and J dropped 0 bases, with 10 bases sitting between them. CDR3 in amino acids: CSARALGSSYNSPLHF. The CDR3 coding sequence is TGCAGTGCTAGAGCCTTGGGCTCCTCCTATAATTCACCCCTCCACTTT.